This TCR beta chain was identified during a study of response to subunit inactivated influenza vaccine. One entry per CDR3 protein results from TCRdb running MiXCR on the RT-PCR reads. The top ten clones hold about 10% of a sample with over 300,000 distinct CDR3 sequences, 20% to 25% of them seen once. This clonotype was found a few times. The sequences come from PBMCs from blood, collected approximately 20 months after vaccination. The TCR originated in a man between 45 and 75 years old who received an inactivated influenza vaccine.

The CDR3 is CASSPGDGLLYGYTF. The CDR3 DNA follows: TGTGCCAGCAGCCCTGGCGACGGACTTCTTTATGGCTACACCTTC. This rearrangement joins TRBV4-2 to TRBJ1-2; D is undetermined. V was cut by 4 bases and J by 5 bases, with 17 bases left in between. The germline V gene has CDR1 LGHNA and CDR2 YNFKEQ. The CDR3 is 15 residues long.